This T cell receptor beta chain is from a study of T-cell reconstitution after alpha-beta-depleted transplantation in children. The CDR3 consists of 17 residues. Trimming took 0 bases from V and 5 from J, leaving 19 bases between them. Germline CDR1 and CDR2: MNHNS and SASEGT. Molecular barcoding with unique molecular identifiers was used for the TCRbeta library. From the PCR reads, TCRdb called clonotypes with MiXCR, one entry per CDR3 protein. The sample lists roughly 220,000 distinct CDR3 sequences, around 13% occurring once. This clonotype was seen ten or more times. Sequenced material: PBMCs from the stem cell graft donor, taken from the stem cell graft. The source of this sequence is a human donor who donated a stem cell graft to a child with acute lymphoblastic leukemia. This chain joins TRBV6-1 and TRBJ2-5, with no clear D. The CDR3 loop reads CASSEAHSIRVGETQYF. The DNA for the CDR3 is TGTGCCAGCAGTGAAGCGCATTCTATCCGGGTCGGGGAGACCCAGTACTTC.